Following are 27 T cell receptor beta chains from one sample sequenced in a study of blood T cell repertoires in COVID-19. Profiled with immunoSEQ multiplex PCR; TCRdb holds only in-frame clones, not every one. The sample includes more than 120,000 clones, roughly 85% of them seen just once. The sequenced sample consisted of peripheral blood. The receptors were sampled from a human donor with acute or convalescent COVID-19. The donor label of this sample is uncertain.

The CDR3 nucleotides read TGCGCCAGCAGCTCGGACAGGGGGAGGAACACTGAAGCTTTCTTT. Its translation is CASSSDRGRNTEAFF. J is TRBJ1-1 and V is TRBV5-1; 10 nucleotides match TRBD1. This CDR3 region has 15 residues. The germline gives CDR1 SGHRS, CDR2 YFSETQ. Trimming at V came to 3 bases and at J to 1 base, leaving 3 bases not matched to a gene.

The chain is built from TRBV4-3 and TRBJ2-7; TRBD1 matches 8 bases. Germline V gene data show CDR1 as LGHNA and CDR2 as YSLEER. The CDR3 is 15 amino acids. J lost 2 bases, V lost 5 bases, and 8 bases had no gene match. The CDR3 bases are TGCGCCAGCAGCTTACGGACAGGGTTCGCCTACGAGCAGTACGTC. This codes for CASSLRTGFAYEQYV.

This chain connects TRBV7-2 to TRBJ2-3; D is possibly TRBD1 (6 bases). The V gene's germline CDR1 is SGHTA and CDR2 FQGNSA. The CDR3 extends over 16 amino acids. V dropped 0 bases and J dropped 6 bases, with 16 bases sitting between them. This CDR3 reads CASSLAPPARGDTQYF. CDR3 in DNA: TGTGCCAGCAGCTTAGCGCCCCCGGCTAGGGGGGATACGCAGTATTTT. The full variable domain, its missing parts supplied by reference TRBV7-2 and TRBJ2-3, is GAGVSQSPSNKVTEKGKDVELRCDPISGHTALYWYRQSLGQGLEFLIYFQGNSAPDKSGLPSDRFSAERTGGSVSTLTIQRTQQEDSAVYLCASSLAPPARGDTQYFGPGTRLTVL.

In its sample, this clone was seen once. The chain has TRBV10-3 and TRBJ1-1; TRBD1 matches at 9 bases. This CDR3 is 14 amino acids long. Trimming cost V 4 bases and J 5 bases; bases outside gene matches: 5. Per germline, CDR1 ENHRY and CDR2 SYGVKD. This CDR3 reads CAISGGQGLTEAFF. The DNA for the CDR3 is TGTGCCATCAGTGGCGGACAGGGGTTGACTGAAGCTTTCTTT.

The count of this clone is one. V is TRBV7-9 and J is TRBJ2-5; D not certain. The ends were cut back, 2 bases at V and 5 bases at J, with 9 bases in the middle. This CDR3 has 13 amino acids. Germline CDR1 and CDR2: SEHNR and FQNEAQ (reference sequence). CDR3 nucleotides: TGTGCCAGCAGCTTATTTTCGCAGGAGACCCAGTACTTC. This encodes CASSLFSQETQYF.

This chain connects TRBV10-1 to TRBJ2-2, with 8 bases identical to TRBD2. Per the germline V gene, CDR1 is WNHNN and CDR2 is SYGVQD (reference sequence). The ends lost 2 bases at V and 6 bases at J; junction bases unmatched: 8. This CDR3 region has 16 residues. DNA of the CDR3: TGCGCCAGCAGTGAGCCGAAACCAGCGGGAGCCGGGGAGCTGTTTTTT. It specifies CASSEPKPAGAGELFF.

This clone was recorded once. V usage is TRBV2 and J usage is TRBJ1-1, with D unclear. This CDR3 has 17 amino acids. Germline CDR1 SNHLY, CDR2 FYNNEI. V was cut by 1 base and J by 8 bases, with 23 bases left in between. CDR3: CASSEGLWSERKIEAFF. The CDR3 nucleotides are TGTGCCAGCAGTGAAGGTTTGTGGTCGGAGAGAAAAATAGAAGCTTTCTTT.

The chain carries TRBV9 and TRBJ2-1, with TRBD2 identical over 9 bases. CDR1 is SGDLS and CDR2 is YYNGEE in the germline V gene. V dropped 3 bases and J dropped 9; count of bases not matched to a gene: 13. The CDR3 has 16 residues. CDR3 DNA sequence: TGTGCCAGCAGCGCCTCAGCGGGAGGTTTCGCAAGTGAGCAGTTCTTC. Protein product: CASSASAGGFASEQFF.

The rearrangement joins TRBV2 to TRBJ2-2; 7 bases match TRBD1. Germline V lookup: CDR1 SNHLY, CDR2 FYNNEI. CDR3 length: 14 amino acids. With 10 bases clipped from V and 4 bases from J, the junction kept 9 bases outside the gene matches. In DNA form, the CDR3 reads TGTGCCACCTACCTGCAGGGGGTCACCGGGGAGCTGTTTTTT. Amino acid sequence: CATYLQGVTGELFF. Combining the CDR3 with reference TRBV2 and TRBJ2-2 gives the whole variable domain EPEVTQTPSHQVTQMGQEVILRCVPISNHLYFYWYRQILGQKVEFLVSFYNNEISEKSEIFDDQFSVERPDGSNFTLKIRSTKLEDSAMYFCATYLQGVTGELFFGEGSRLTVL.

Only one count was recorded for this clone. The rearrangement uses TRBV28 and TRBJ1-2; TRBD1 aligns across 10 bases. Germline loops: CDR1 MDHEN, CDR2 SYDVKM. This CDR3 comprises 13 residues. V lost 4 bases and J lost 7; bases outside the gene matches: 3. The CDR3 DNA is TGTGCCAGCAGTTGGGGACAGGGGCTTGGCTACACCTTC. Translating it yields CASSWGQGLGYTF.

The V call is TRBV11-2, the J call TRBJ2-2; D not certain. V was pared by 4 bases and J by 5 bases, with 8 bases between. The germline V gene encodes CDR1 SGHAT and CDR2 FQNNGV. The CDR3 is 13 residues long. The CDR3 protein is CASSYGFTGELFF. The DNA of the CDR3 is TGTGCCAGCAGCTACGGGTTTACCGGGGAGCTGTTTTTT.

The genes are TRBV5-6 and TRBJ1-5; D gene unclear. The CDR3 runs to 14 residues. CDR1 SGHDT and CDR2 YYEEEE come from the germline V gene. With 2 bases removed from V and 0 bases from J, the gap between germline ends came to 6 bases. The CDR3 protein is CASSFGSSNQPQHF. CDR3 sequence (DNA): TGTGCCAGCAGCTTCGGGAGTAGCAATCAGCCCCAGCATTTT.

In its sample, this clone was seen a few times. J is TRBJ2-7 and V is TRBV18; 8 nucleotides agree with TRBD2. Germline lookup yields CDR1 KGHSH and CDR2 LQKENI. The CDR3 is 13 residues long. The junction had 4 bases not matched to a gene; V was cut back by 3 bases and J by 6 bases. CDR3 loop: CASSPREGLEQYV. CDR3 nucleotide sequence: TGTGCCAGCTCACCCCGGGAGGGCCTCGAGCAGTACGTC.

The chain carries TRBV6-5 and TRBJ2-7; D perhaps matches TRBD1 (7 bases). Deletions cut 6 bases from V and 0 bases from J, with 12 bases between. The CDR3 loop spans 14 amino acids. Per the germline V gene, CDR1 is MNHEY and CDR2 is SVGAGI. The CDR3 loop is CASRIRGVSYEQYF. The CDR3 DNA reads TGTGCCAGCAGGATCAGGGGGGTCTCCTACGAGCAGTACTTC.

Regarding this clone: An end of the junction does not agree with germline; a read error may underlie this. V gene TRBV7-7 combines with J gene TRBJ2-7; TRBD2 aligns across 7 bases. The CDR3 covers 18 residues. Germline CDR1 and CDR2: SSHAT and FNYEAQ (reference sequence). The CDR3 DNA is TGTGCTAGCAGCTTAGCGTATTATTACCGACTAGCTCCCCACGAGCAGTACTTC. Protein: CASSLAYYYRLAPHEQYF.

The CDR3 nucleotides read TGTGCCAGCAGCTTAGTCGCAGGGTCCACTGAAGCTTTCTTT. Protein sequence: CASSLVAGSTEAFF. This chain joins TRBV7-9 and TRBJ1-1; D might be TRBD1 (5 bases). Per the germline V gene, CDR1 is SEHNR and CDR2 is FQNEAQ (reference sequence). Trimming left V 1 base short and J 4 bases short, with 10 bases between. The CDR3 totals 14 residues.

The chain recombines TRBV27 with TRBJ1-2; D is undetermined. The CDR3 totals 15 residues. V lost 6 bases to trimming and J lost 2 bases, with 16 bases between them. CDR1 and CDR2 from the germline V gene are MNHEY and SMNVEV (reference sequence). The CDR3 here is CASRRENTENYGYTF. The CDR3 region has the DNA TGTGCCAGCAGGCGGGAAAACACAGAAAACTATGGCTACACCTTC.

The chain couples TRBV6-2 or TRBV6-3 to TRBJ1-1, with 7 bases matching TRBD1. The germline V gene has CDR1 MNHEY and CDR2 SVGEGT. The CDR3 is made up of 14 amino acids. The V gene end was trimmed by 3 bases and the J gene end by 1 base; junction bases not matched to a gene: 2. DNA for the CDR3: TGTGCCAGCAGTTATCAGGGGGGGAACACTGAAGCTTTCTTT. Translation: CASSYQGGNTEAFF.

This chain links TRBV29-1 with TRBJ2-1, with 7 bases aligning to TRBD2. Losses at the gene ends were 6 bases for V and 7 bases for J; bases not matched to a gene: 6. The germline V gene encodes CDR1 SQVTM and CDR2 ANQGSEA. The CDR3 has 12 amino acids. The CDR3 sequence is CSVAGLENEQFF. Here the CDR3 DNA reads TGCAGCGTGGCCGGACTAGAGAATGAGCAGTTCTTC.

The chain combines TRBV30 with TRBJ1-2; 9 bases align to TRBD1. Germline V gives CDR1 GTSNPN, CDR2 SVGIG (reference sequence). The CDR3 has 11 residues. With 3 bases clipped from V and 13 bases from J, the junction kept 6 bases outside the gene matches. The CDR3 is CAWSGTGIFTF. The CDR3 DNA follows: TGTGCCTGGAGCGGGACAGGGATCTTCACCTTC.

The chain employs TRBV6-6 and TRBJ2-1; the D is unclear. Germline V gene lookup returns CDR1 MNHNY and CDR2 SVGAGI (reference sequence). The CDR3 sequence is 14 residues long. V lost 7 bases, J lost 6 bases, and 16 bases lay in between. CDR3: CASNESPSFNEQFF. CDR3 coding DNA: TGTGCCAGCAATGAGTCTCCCTCGTTCAATGAGCAGTTCTTC.

This clone was counted a single time. The chain links TRBV6-2 or TRBV6-3 to TRBJ1-6; D perhaps matches TRBD1 (5 bases). Germline V gives CDR1 MNHEY, CDR2 SVGEGT. V was shortened by 5 bases and J by 5 bases, with 10 bases between the two germline ends. The CDR3 runs 14 residues. CDR3 protein: CASSAGRNNSPLHF. CDR3 in DNA: TGTGCCAGCAGTGCGGGACGTAATAATTCACCCCTCCACTTT.

The CDR3 DNA reads TGTGCCAGCACCACCGGGGGAAAGGGCTACACCTTC. This codes for CASTTGGKGYTF. The V call is TRBV28, the J call TRBJ1-2; D is perhaps TRBD1 (5 bases). V was trimmed by 7 bases and J by 8 bases, leaving 14 bases between them. CDR3 length equals 12 residues. The V gene's germline CDR1 is MDHEN and CDR2 SYDVKM.

This chain connects TRBV19 to TRBJ2-5; 7 nucleotides align to TRBD1. The CDR3 loop spans 14 amino acids. Looked up from germline, CDR1 is LNHDA and CDR2 is SQIVND (reference sequence). V lost 4 bases to trimming and J lost 4 bases; unmatched junction nucleotides: 6. Written as DNA, the CDR3 is TGTGCCAGTAGTAAGGGGGCGAGTTTAGAGACCCAGTACTTC. Translation gives CASSKGASLETQYF. Together with reference TRBV19 and TRBJ2-5, the CDR3 gives the full variable domain: DGGITQSPKYLFRKEGQNVTLSCEQNLNHDAMYWYRQDPGQGLRLIYYSQIVNDFQKGDIAEGYSVSREKKESFPLTVTSAQKNPTAFYLCASSKGASLETQYFGPGTRLLVL.

The chain couples TRBV18 to TRBJ1-5, with 12 nucleotides matching TRBD1. The V segment lost 1 base and the J segment 4 bases; nucleotides outside the gene matches: 5. Germline V gene lookup returns CDR1 KGHSH and CDR2 LQKENI. This CDR3 has 17 amino acids. The CDR3: CASSPLGGQGANQPQHF. Written as DNA, the CDR3 is TGTGCCAGCTCACCACTGGGGGGACAGGGGGCTAATCAGCCCCAGCATTTT.

This rearrangement joins TRBV3-1 (or the pseudogene TRBV3-2) to TRBJ1-4, with D perhaps TRBD1 (5 bases). Trimming took 1 base from V and 0 from J, leaving 12 bases between them. CDR3 length equals 17 residues. Germline CDR1 reads LGHDT; CDR2 reads YNNKEL (reference sequence). The CDR3 DNA sequence: TGTGCCAGCAGCCAAGGAGGGACGGGAGCAACTAATGAAAAACTGTTTTTT. This sequence encodes CASSQGGTGATNEKLFF.

V usage is TRBV11-2 and J usage is TRBJ2-3; the match to TRBD2 covers 10 bases. The CDR3 consists of 17 residues. The germline CDR1 and CDR2 sequences are SGHAT and FQNNGV. With V trimmed by 0 bases and J by 0 bases, 3 bases remained unmatched. The chain's CDR3 is CASSLELAGRSTDTQYF. The CDR3 DNA follows: TGTGCCAGCAGCTTAGAACTAGCGGGGCGTAGCACAGATACGCAGTATTTT. Drawing the rest from reference TRBV11-2 and TRBJ2-3, the complete variable domain is EAGVAQSPRYKIIEKRQSVAFWCNPISGHATLYWYQQILGQGPKLLIQFQNNGVVDDSQLPKDRFSAERLKGVDSTLKIQPAKLEDSAVYLCASSLELAGRSTDTQYFGPGTRLTVL.